The entry below describes one T cell receptor beta chain. Its antigen is currently not known. Base quality data are lacking; no much larger clone is found one base away. This entry belongs to a study of blood T cell repertoires in COVID-19 (dated by TCRdb to 2019 to 2021). Study-level background: Collaborator samples came from the United States, Italy and Spain and covered acute and convalescent phases of COVID-19. Deeply sampled blood TCRbeta repertoires from subjects exposed to, actively infected with, or recovered from COVID-19 were included in the dataset. The repertoires were released in a freely available public database intended as a resource for research on the immune response to SARS-CoV-2. Samples were obtained from the ongoing ImmuneRACE study (first 160 participants) and from approximately 1,200 subjects provided by 6 global collaborators. The prospective study material was composed of cDNA or gDNA derived from T cells, B-cell-depleted T cells, or PBMCs. The sample metadata nearly always contained a de-identified subject ID, COVID-19 status, age in years and sex. Where available, HLA class I and class II types were taken from metadata supplied by the sample provider and were not determined by assay-based typing. Broader findings and caveats from the paper: How much clinical and demographic metadata was included differed by source and by participant, and the metadata was provided uncurated.

TCRbeta CDR3 regions were amplified from genomic DNA using the immunoSEQ Assay, a bias-controlled multiplex PCR. From the authors' description of their analysis: Within the assay, amplification of reference gene primers was used to estimate how many nucleated cells each sample contained. Sequence reads were collapsed and filtered to measure the absolute abundance of every unique TCRbeta CDR3 rearrangement. For each sample, productive Simpson clonality was calculated as the square root of Simpson's diversity index over productive rearrangements. As stored in TCRdb, this immuneACCESS dataset retains in-frame rearrangements with V and J assigned. A fraction of the clones does not appear; measured against another copy, unresolved V genes explain less than half of the discrepancy, and the remainder lacks a known reason. V, J and clone size derive from that table, while D and trimming were established from the DNA sequence. This sample is represented by some 250,000 clones; over 75% of them were singletons. The top ten hold over 1.5% of the sample.

Participants in the prospective study were aged roughly 18 to 100 years, lived in 20 to 30 United States geographic areas, and enrolled through a virtual design. To assign participants to cohorts, the prospective study relied on clinical history that participants themselves reported in a screening survey and a study questionnaire. Recovered participants in ImmuneRACE Cohort 3 were defined as having two consecutive negative NP/OP PCR tests, clearance from a healthcare professional, or resolution of symptoms. In the prospective study, mobile phlebotomists collected whole blood, serum and a nasopharyngeal or oropharyngeal swab from each participant. Participants in the prospective study had the option to provide additional blood draws and questionnaires over a 2-month period. Before DNA extraction, prospective study blood samples were shipped either frozen or at room temperature. From a lookup of the germline V gene, CDR1 and CDR2 are SGDLS and YYNGEE. The germline V and J ends show losses of 2 bases and 3 bases respectively, and no gene match explains 7 bases of the junction. Counted from cysteine to phenylalanine, this CDR3 has 15 amino acids. Here the CDR3 DNA is all that survives: 45 bases in frame from base 1.

This sequence originates from a woman aged 50 to 60 who had recovered from COVID-19. The chain is assembled from TRBV9 and TRBJ2-7; a stretch of 8 junction bases matches TRBD1. Sequenced: PBMCs or T cells enriched from blood (not recorded which). The DNA sequence reads TGTGCCAGCAGCGTCGAGGACAGGGCGGGCTACGAGCAGTACTTC. Its protein is CASSVEDRAGYEQYF.